This T cell receptor beta chain was identified during a study of blood T cells in healthy people across ages. About the study: Per two T cells, about one barcoded beta molecule was captured through template switching.

The germline V gene has CDR1 MNHEY and CDR2 SVGEGT. Trimming stripped 0 bases from V and 3 bases from J, with 12 bases between. The CDR3 runs 15 residues. It was with a sample-barcoded 5' primer and a J-beta primer mix that a second PCR of about 7 to 12 cycles was run. TCRdb re-called the 5' RACE reads through MiXCR, storing one row per CDR3 protein. The sample includes 1.5 million to 2 million distinct CDR3 sequences, approximately 50% of them seen just once. Sequencing used blood. The rearrangement uses TRBV6-2 or TRBV6-3 and TRBJ2-7; D not certain. The receptor was isolated from a woman aged 40 to 50 in good health. CDR3: CASSYSAGYDYEQYF. The CDR3 DNA reads TGTGCCAGCAGTTACTCGGCCGGGTACGACTACGAGCAGTACTTC.